The rows below give T cell receptor beta chains drawn from one sample of a study of blood T cell repertoires in COVID-19. Repertoires were generated with immunoSEQ multiplex PCR, while TCRdb's copy carries only in-frame clones and drops some. The top ten clones hold 5.1% of a sample with some 110,000 clones, approximately 91% of them seen once. The sample was peripheral blood. The receptors come from a human donor in a cohort sampled during active COVID-19. CDR3s include the opening cysteine and the closing phenylalanine or tryptophan. D genes are given only for firm matches. Rows may omit the clone size; those that give it use once, few, many or a size class.

CDR3nt,CDR3aa,len,j_gene,v_gene,d_gene,abundance
TGTGCCAGCAAACCCAGGGAACCCGGCACTGAAGCTTTCTTT,CASKPREPGTEAFF,14,TRBJ1-1,TRBV6-6,NA,few
TGCGCCAGCAGCCAAGATTTTGGCAGGGGCGCACCCCAGCATTTT,CASSQDFGRGAPQHF,15,TRBJ1-5,TRBV4-3,NA,NA
TGTGCCAGCAGCACCGAAGGGGGCGTTAGCAATCAGCCCCAGCATTTT,CASSTEGGVSNQPQHF,16,TRBJ1-5,TRBV7-2,TRBD1,few
TGTGCCAGCAGCCCGGGGGGGGCGGGTCAGCCCCAGCATTTT,CASSPGGAGQPQHF,14,TRBJ1-5,TRBV5-6,NA,NA
TGTGCCAGCAGCTTAGCTTTGGCGAGGGAGATTGAGACCCAGTACTTC,CASSLALAREIETQYF,16,TRBJ2-5,TRBV5-8,NA,NA
TGTGCCGGCGGGACGGCGAATCAGCCCCAGCATTTT,CAGGTANQPQHF,12,TRBJ1-5,TRBV4-2,NA,NA
TGTGCCAGCAGCTTGGGAGAGCTACAAGAGACCCAGTACTTC,CASSLGELQETQYF,14,TRBJ2-5,TRBV5-4,NA,NA
TGCGCCAGCAGCTTGAGCTCTCCAACTAATGAAAAACTGTTTTTT,CASSLSSPTNEKLFF,15,TRBJ1-4,TRBV5-1,NA,NA
TGCAGCGTTGTGGGGGGGGTCGAACTAGCCAAAAACATTCAGTACTTC,CSVVGGVELAKNIQYF,16,TRBJ2-4,TRBV29-1,TRBD2,NA
TGTGCCAGCAGCTTGGCCGGGACTAGCGGATTCTACGAGCAGTACTTC,CASSLAGTSGFYEQYF,16,TRBJ2-7,TRBV5-8,TRBD2,NA
TGCGCCAGCAGCCAGGCTGCGGGACTAGTGGCCACAGATACGCAGTATTTT,CASSQAAGLVATDTQYF,17,TRBJ2-3,TRBV4-1,TRBD2,NA
TGTGCCAGCAGCCTCTCCCCGGGCACTGAAGCTTTCTTT,CASSLSPGTEAFF,13,TRBJ1-1,TRBV7-2,NA,NA
TGTGCCAGCAGCAAGCCACAGGGAGATACGCAGTATTTT,CASSKPQGDTQYF,13,TRBJ2-3,TRBV7-9,NA,NA
TGTGCCAGCAGCCTGTGGGAGACGAACACTGAAGCTTTCTTT,CASSLWETNTEAFF,14,TRBJ1-1,TRBV9,NA,NA
TGTGCCAGCAGCCCACCAGGGGGCGTACCCTACGAGCAGTACTTC,CASSPPGGVPYEQYF,15,TRBJ2-7,TRBV5-6,TRBD1,NA
TGCGCCAGCAGCTGGGCGGGAGGTAGCGGCTACGAGCAGTACTTC,CASSWAGGSGYEQYF,15,TRBJ2-7,TRBV5-1,TRBD2,NA
TGTGCCAGCAGTGCTGGACAGGGGAACAATTCACCCCTCCACTTT,CASSAGQGNNSPLHF,15,TRBJ1-6,TRBV2,TRBD1,few
TGTGCCAGCAGCTTGGTGGGCCGGGATGCCGGGGAGCTGTTTTTT,CASSLVGRDAGELFF,15,TRBJ2-2,TRBV5-4,NA,NA
TGTGCCAGCAGTTACACCAGCGGAGCCTACGAGCAGTACTTC,CASSYTSGAYEQYF,14,TRBJ2-7,TRBV6-5,NA,NA
TGTGCCAGCAGCGTAGTTGAGGGCTCCTACAATGAGCAGTTCTTC,CASSVVEGSYNEQFF,15,TRBJ2-1,TRBV9,NA,NA
TGTGCCAGCAGCCACAATAAAGAGACCCAGTACTTC,CASSHNKETQYF,12,TRBJ2-5,TRBV6-6,NA,NA
TGTGCCAGCAGCTTAGAAGGCCGACTAGTCCTCTTC,CASSLEGRLVLF,12,TRBJ2-1,TRBV7-2,NA,NA
TGTGCCACCAGTGTGGGGACAGGTGGAGGCGGCTACACCTTC,CATSVGTGGGGYTF,14,TRBJ1-2,TRBV24-1,TRBD1,NA
TGTGCCAGCAGCTTCGAGGGGGCCCCAGATACGCAGTATTTT,CASSFEGAPDTQYF,14,TRBJ2-3,TRBV7-2,TRBD1,NA
TGTGCCAGCAAGGAGGGAATTTCACCCCTCCACTTT,CASKEGISPLHF,12,TRBJ1-6,TRBV12-3/TRBV12-4,NA,NA
TGCGCCAGCAGAGGGGGCAGGTACGAGCAGTACTTC,CASRGGRYEQYF,12,TRBJ2-7,TRBV10-1,TRBD1,NA
TGTGCCACCAGCAGATCCAGATCGGGGAGGACCGGGGAGCTGTTTTTT,CATSRSRSGRTGELFF,16,TRBJ2-2,TRBV15,NA,NA
TGTGCCTGGAGGCTCGGGACAGGGGGGTTCTATGGCTACACCTTC,CAWRLGTGGFYGYTF,15,TRBJ1-2,TRBV30,TRBD1,NA
TGTGCCAGCAGCCTACGACAGGGGTCAACCTACGAGCAGTACTTC,CASSLRQGSTYEQYF,15,TRBJ2-7,TRBV7-2,TRBD1,NA
TGTGCCAGCTCACCCCGAACCCCCGGAGACTCTGGAAACACCATATATTTT,CASSPRTPGDSGNTIYF,17,TRBJ1-3,TRBV18,NA,NA
TGCGCCAGCAGCTTGGTTTTGCAGGGGGACACTGAAGCTTTCTTT,CASSLVLQGDTEAFF,15,TRBJ1-1,TRBV5-1,TRBD1,NA
TGTGCCAGCAGCTTAGTCTGGCGGGTCGGAACCTCCGGAAACACCATATATTTT,CASSLVWRVGTSGNTIYF,18,TRBJ1-3,TRBV7-2,NA,NA
TGTGCCAGCCGCCGGATGTCTAGTGACAATGAGCAGTTCTTC,CASRRMSSDNEQFF,14,TRBJ2-1,TRBV2,NA,NA
TGTGCCAGCAGCCGGTCCCCGAGAGAAAAACTGTTTTTT,CASSRSPREKLFF,13,TRBJ1-4,TRBV6-6,NA,NA
TGTGCCAGCAGCCTCTCGAGGACAGGGAATTCACCCCTCCACTTT,CASSLSRTGNSPLHF,15,TRBJ1-6,TRBV7-9,TRBD1,few
TGTGCCAGCAGCCCCCAGCGGGGGGCAGATACGCAGTATTTT,CASSPQRGADTQYF,14,TRBJ2-3,TRBV14,TRBD2,NA
TGTGCCAGCAAATCTGGGACTAGGCTCTCCGAGACCCAGTACTTC,CASKSGTRLSETQYF,15,TRBJ2-5,TRBV28,TRBD2,NA
TGTGCCAGCAGGGAATTCTCAGGGGGTTCTTACAATGAGCAGTTCTTC,CASREFSGGSYNEQFF,16,TRBJ2-1,TRBV7-8,TRBD1,NA
TGTGCCAGCAGTTTATCCCAGGTACCCGGCTACACCTTC,CASSLSQVPGYTF,13,TRBJ1-2,TRBV28,NA,NA
TGCGCCAGCAGTCAATCAGAATTTCGTGTGAAGCACAATGAGCAGTTCTTC,CASSQSEFRVKHNEQFF,17,TRBJ2-1,TRBV23-1,NA,NA
TGTGCCAGCAGCGTCTCAATCCCCTTCGGACAGGGAATTACAGATACGCAGTATTTT,CASSVSIPFGQGITDTQYF,19,TRBJ2-3,TRBV9,TRBD1,NA
TGTGCCAGCAGCCGCGCGACAGGGTACGAGCAGTACTTC,CASSRATGYEQYF,13,TRBJ2-7,TRBV3-1/TRBV3-2,TRBD1,NA
TGTGCCAGCAGCGGCGGCGGACTCACCTACGAGCAGTACTTC,CASSGGGLTYEQYF,14,TRBJ2-7,TRBV9,NA,NA
TGTGCCATCAAGACTAGGTCGGTTGAGCAGTTCTTC,CAIKTRSVEQFF,12,TRBJ2-1,TRBV10-3,NA,NA
TGTGCCACCAGCAGAGAGGCAGGTTACTACGAGCAGTACTTC,CATSREAGYYEQYF,14,TRBJ2-7,TRBV15,NA,NA
TGTGCCAGCAGTCTTGTAGCGGGAGGGCCTAGGGATGAGCAGTTCTTC,CASSLVAGGPRDEQFF,16,TRBJ2-1,TRBV6-4,TRBD2,NA
TGTGCCAGCTCACCGGGACAGGGCCTAAACTATGGCTACACCTTC,CASSPGQGLNYGYTF,15,TRBJ1-2,TRBV18,TRBD1,NA
TGTGCCAGCTCACCACGGACAGAGACTTGGTTGAACACTGAAGCTTTCTTT,CASSPRTETWLNTEAFF,17,TRBJ1-1,TRBV18,NA,NA
TGTGCCAGCAGCCCAGGACGGGGAACCTTTCCTTTTTGGGAGCAGTACTTC,CASSPGRGTFPFWEQYF,17,TRBJ2-7,TRBV5-8,NA,once
TGCAGCGTTGTGATTTTCCCAGGGTTATGGCCCACTGAAGCTTTCTTT,CSVVIFPGLWPTEAFF,16,TRBJ1-1,TRBV29-1,NA,NA
TGTGCCAGCAAGCCTTTTGGGACGGACAGGGATGGTGAGCAGTTCTTC,CASKPFGTDRDGEQFF,16,TRBJ2-1,TRBV6-4,TRBD1,NA
TGTGCCAGTAGTATATCGGAGACCCAGTACTTC,CASSISETQYF,11,TRBJ2-5,TRBV19,NA,NA
TGCGCCAGCAGCTCTGAAGCGGGAGACGGAAGCTCCTACAATGAGCAGTTCTTC,CASSSEAGDGSSYNEQFF,18,TRBJ2-1,TRBV5-1,TRBD2,NA
TGTGCCAGCAGCTCCCTCACTGAAGCTTTCTTT,CASSSLTEAFF,11,TRBJ1-1,TRBV27,NA,NA